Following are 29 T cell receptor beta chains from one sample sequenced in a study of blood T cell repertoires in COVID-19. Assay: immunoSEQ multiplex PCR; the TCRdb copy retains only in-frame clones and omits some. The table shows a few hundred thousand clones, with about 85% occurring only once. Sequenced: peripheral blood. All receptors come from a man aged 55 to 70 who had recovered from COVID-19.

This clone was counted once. As DNA, the CDR3 is TGTGCCAGCAGTCCCTACCCCCGATCGAGCTCCTACAATGAGCAGTTCTTC. The encoded protein is CASSPYPRSSSYNEQFF. The V and J genes are TRBV6-6 and TRBJ2-1; D uncertain. In germline, CDR1 is MNHNY, CDR2 SVGAGI (reference sequence). V was cut by 5 bases and J by 0 bases, with 17 bases left in between. The CDR3 consists of 17 residues.

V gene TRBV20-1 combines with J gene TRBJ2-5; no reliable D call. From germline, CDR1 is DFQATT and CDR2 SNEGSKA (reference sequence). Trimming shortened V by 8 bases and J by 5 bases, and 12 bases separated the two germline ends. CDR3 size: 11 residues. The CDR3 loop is CSWIYGETQYF. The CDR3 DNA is TGCAGTTGGATTTACGGGGAGACCCAGTACTTC.

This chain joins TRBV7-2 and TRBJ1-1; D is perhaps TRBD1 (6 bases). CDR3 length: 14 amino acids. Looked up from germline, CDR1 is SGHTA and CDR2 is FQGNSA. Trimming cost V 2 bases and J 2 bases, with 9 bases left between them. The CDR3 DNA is TGTGCCAGCAGCTTAACAGGGAGTAACACTGAAGCTTTCTTT. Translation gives CASSLTGSNTEAFF.

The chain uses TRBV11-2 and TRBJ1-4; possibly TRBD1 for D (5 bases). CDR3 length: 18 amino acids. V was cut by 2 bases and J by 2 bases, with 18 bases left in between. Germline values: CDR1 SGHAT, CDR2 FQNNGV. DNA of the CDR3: TGTGCCAGCAGCTTAAGGAAGGGCGGGGCGGTCACTAATGAAAAACTGTTTTTT. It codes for CASSLRKGGAVTNEKLFF.

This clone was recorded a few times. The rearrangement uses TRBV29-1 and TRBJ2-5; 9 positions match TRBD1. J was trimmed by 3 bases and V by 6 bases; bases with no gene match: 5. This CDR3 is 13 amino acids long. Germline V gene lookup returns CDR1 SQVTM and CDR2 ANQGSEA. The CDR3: CSVGQGNKETQYF. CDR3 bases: TGCAGCGTGGGACAGGGAAACAAAGAGACCCAGTACTTC.

The CDR3 sequence is CASSGTSGGPLTHEQYF. DNA of the CDR3: TGTGCCAGCAGCGGTACTAGCGGGGGGCCTCTAACCCACGAGCAGTACTTC. The chain uses TRBV9 and TRBJ2-7; 12 bases are a match to TRBD2. V lost 3 bases, J lost 5 bases, and 12 bases stayed unmatched. The germline V gene has CDR1 SGDLS and CDR2 YYNGEE. This CDR3 contains 17 residues.

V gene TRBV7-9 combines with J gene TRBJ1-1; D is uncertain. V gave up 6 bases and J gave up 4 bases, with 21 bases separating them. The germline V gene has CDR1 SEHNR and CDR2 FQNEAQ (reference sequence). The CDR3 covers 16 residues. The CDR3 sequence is CASSQTSIRGGTEAFF. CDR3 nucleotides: TGTGCCAGCAGTCAGACTTCGATTCGTGGAGGCACTGAAGCTTTCTTT.

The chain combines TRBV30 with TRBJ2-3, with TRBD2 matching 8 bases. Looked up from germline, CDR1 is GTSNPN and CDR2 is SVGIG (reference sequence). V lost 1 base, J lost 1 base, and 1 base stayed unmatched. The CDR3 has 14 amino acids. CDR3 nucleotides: TGTGCCTGGAGTGCGGGGGGGGGCACAGATACGCAGTATTTT. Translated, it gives CAWSAGGGTDTQYF.

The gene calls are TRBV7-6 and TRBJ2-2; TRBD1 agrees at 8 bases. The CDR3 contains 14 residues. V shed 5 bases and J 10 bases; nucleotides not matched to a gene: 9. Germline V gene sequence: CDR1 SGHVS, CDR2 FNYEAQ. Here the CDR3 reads CASSATGGLAELFF. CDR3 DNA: TGTGCCAGCAGCGCTACAGGGGGATTGGCGGAGCTGTTTTTT.

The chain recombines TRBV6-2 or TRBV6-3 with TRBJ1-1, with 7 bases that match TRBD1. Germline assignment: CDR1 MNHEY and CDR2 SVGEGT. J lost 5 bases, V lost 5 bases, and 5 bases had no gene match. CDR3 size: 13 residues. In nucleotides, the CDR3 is TGTGCCAGCAGTGTACAGGGGTGGACTGAAGCTTTCTTT. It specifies CASSVQGWTEAFF.

The CDR3 DNA is TGTGCCAGCAGCTTAGGGACAGGGGGCTGGAAGACCCAGTACTTC. It codes for CASSLGTGGWKTQYF. The genes are TRBV7-2 and TRBJ2-5, with 11 bases fitting TRBD1. The CDR3 loop spans 15 amino acids. The ends lost 1 base at V and 6 bases at J; junction bases unmatched: 4. Germline V CDR1 and CDR2: SGHTA, FQGNSA. The full variable domain, completed using reference TRBV7-2 and TRBJ2-5, is GAGVSQSPSNKVTEKGKDVELRCDPISGHTALYWYRQSLGQGLEFLIYFQGNSAPDKSGLPSDRFSAERTGGSVSTLTIQRTQQEDSAVYLCASSLGTGGWKTQYFGPGTRLLVL.

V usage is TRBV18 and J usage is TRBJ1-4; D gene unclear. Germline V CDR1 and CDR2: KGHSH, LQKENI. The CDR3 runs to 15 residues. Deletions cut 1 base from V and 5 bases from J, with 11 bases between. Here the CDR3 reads CASSPQGGKNEKLFF. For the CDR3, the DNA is TGTGCCAGCTCACCACAGGGAGGGAAAAATGAAAAACTGTTTTTT. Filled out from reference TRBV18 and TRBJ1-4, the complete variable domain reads NAGVMQNPRHLVRRRGQEARLRCSPMKGHSHVYWYRQLPEEGLKFMVYLQKENIIDESGMPKERFSAEFPKEGPSILRIQQVVRGDSAAYFCASSPQGGKNEKLFFGSGTQLSVL.

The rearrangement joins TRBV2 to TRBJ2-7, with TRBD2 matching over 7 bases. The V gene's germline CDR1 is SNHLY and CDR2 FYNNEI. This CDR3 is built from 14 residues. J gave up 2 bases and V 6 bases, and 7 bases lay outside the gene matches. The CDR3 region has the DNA TGTGCCAGCAGCGCTCTAGCGGCCACCTACGAGCAGTACTTC. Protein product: CASSALAATYEQYF.

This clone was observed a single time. The CDR3 DNA is TGTGCCAGCTCACCACTGTGGATGAGCGGGGCGCCTAGCACAGATACGCAGTATTTT. The encoded protein is CASSPLWMSGAPSTDTQYF. V gene TRBV18 combines with J gene TRBJ2-3, with 7 bases fitting TRBD2. From germline, CDR1 is KGHSH and CDR2 LQKENI. J lost 0 bases, V lost 1 base, and 13 bases had no gene match. The CDR3 contains 19 residues.

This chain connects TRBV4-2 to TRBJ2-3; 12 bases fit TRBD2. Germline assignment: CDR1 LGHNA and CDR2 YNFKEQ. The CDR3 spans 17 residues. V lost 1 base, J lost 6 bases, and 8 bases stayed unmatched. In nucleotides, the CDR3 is TGTGCCAGCAGCCAAGCTCGACTAGCGGGGGTAGCTGATACGCAGTATTTT. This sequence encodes CASSQARLAGVADTQYF.

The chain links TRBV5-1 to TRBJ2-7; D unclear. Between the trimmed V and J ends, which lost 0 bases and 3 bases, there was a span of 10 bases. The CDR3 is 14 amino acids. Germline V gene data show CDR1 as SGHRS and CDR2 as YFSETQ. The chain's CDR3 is CASSLASSSYEQYF. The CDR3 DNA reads TGCGCCAGCAGCTTGGCCTCTTCCAGCTACGAGCAGTACTTC.

The CDR3 is CAISERGTGDEQYF. CDR3 nucleotide sequence: TGTGCCATCAGTGAGCGGGGGACAGGCGATGAGCAGTACTTC. The chain recombines TRBV10-3 with TRBJ2-7, with 8 positions matching TRBD1. The germline V gene encodes CDR1 ENHRY and CDR2 SYGVKD. The CDR3 has 14 residues. V lost 2 bases and J lost 7; bases outside the gene matches: 7.

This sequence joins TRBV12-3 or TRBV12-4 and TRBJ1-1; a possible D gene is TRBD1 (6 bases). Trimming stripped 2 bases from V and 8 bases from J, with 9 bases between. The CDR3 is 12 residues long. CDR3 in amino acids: CASSLTTGEAFF. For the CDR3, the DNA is TGTGCCAGCAGTTTAACAACAGGGGAAGCTTTCTTT.

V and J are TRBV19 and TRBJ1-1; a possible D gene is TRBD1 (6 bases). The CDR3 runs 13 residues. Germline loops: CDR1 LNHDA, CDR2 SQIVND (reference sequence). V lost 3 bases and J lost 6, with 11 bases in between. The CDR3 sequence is CASSITGYSEAFF. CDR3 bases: TGTGCCAGTAGTATTACAGGGTATTCTGAAGCTTTCTTT.

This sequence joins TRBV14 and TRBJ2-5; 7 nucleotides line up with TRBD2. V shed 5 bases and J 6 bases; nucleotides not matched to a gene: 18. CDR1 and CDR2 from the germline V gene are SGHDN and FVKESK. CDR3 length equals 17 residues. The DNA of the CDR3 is TGTGCCAGCAGCGACTCTGGACTAGTGGATAATTGGAAGACCCAGTACTTC. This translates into CASSDSGLVDNWKTQYF.

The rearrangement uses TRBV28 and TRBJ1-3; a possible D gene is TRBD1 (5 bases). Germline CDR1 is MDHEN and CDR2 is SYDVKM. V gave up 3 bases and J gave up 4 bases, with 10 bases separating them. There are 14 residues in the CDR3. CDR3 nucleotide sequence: TGTGCCAGCAGTTTTTTTGGACAAGGAAACACCATATATTTT. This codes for CASSFFGQGNTIYF.

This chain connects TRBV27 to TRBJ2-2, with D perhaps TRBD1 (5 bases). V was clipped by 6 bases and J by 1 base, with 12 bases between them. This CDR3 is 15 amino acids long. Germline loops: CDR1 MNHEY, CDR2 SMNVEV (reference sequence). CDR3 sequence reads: CASSPSGQNTGELFF. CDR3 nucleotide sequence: TGTGCCAGCAGCCCTTCCGGACAGAACACCGGGGAGCTGTTTTTT.

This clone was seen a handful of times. The CDR3 DNA reads TGTGCCAGCAGCGTAGCGATTGCGGGGGGCAGAGAGACCCAGTACTTC. The encoded protein is CASSVAIAGGRETQYF. V and J are TRBV9 and TRBJ2-5; 8 positions agree with TRBD2. CDR1 SGDLS and CDR2 YYNGEE come from the germline V gene. The CDR3 is 16 residues long. The trim removed 0 bases at V and 4 bases at J, leaving 8 bases unmatched.

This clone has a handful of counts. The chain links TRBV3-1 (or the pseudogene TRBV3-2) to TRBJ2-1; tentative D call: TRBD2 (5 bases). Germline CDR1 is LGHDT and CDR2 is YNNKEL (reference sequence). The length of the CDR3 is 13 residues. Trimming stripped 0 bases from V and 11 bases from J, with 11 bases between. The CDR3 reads CASSQDSGRKQFF. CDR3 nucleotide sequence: TGTGCCAGCAGCCAAGATTCGGGAAGGAAGCAGTTCTTC.

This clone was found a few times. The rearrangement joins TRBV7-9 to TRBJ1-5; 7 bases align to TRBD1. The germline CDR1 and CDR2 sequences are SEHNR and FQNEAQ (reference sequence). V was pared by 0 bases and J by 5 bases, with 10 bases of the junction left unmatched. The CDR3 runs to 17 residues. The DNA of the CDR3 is TGTGCCAGCAGCTTAGCAGGTTTGGGGACAGAATATCAGCCCCAGCATTTT. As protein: CASSLAGLGTEYQPQHF.

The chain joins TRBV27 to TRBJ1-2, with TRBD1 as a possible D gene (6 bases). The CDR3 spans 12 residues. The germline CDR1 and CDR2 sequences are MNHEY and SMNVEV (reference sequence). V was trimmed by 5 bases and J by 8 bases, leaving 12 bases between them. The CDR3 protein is CASSDFRGGYTF. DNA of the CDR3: TGTGCCAGCAGTGATTTCAGGGGCGGCTACACCTTC.

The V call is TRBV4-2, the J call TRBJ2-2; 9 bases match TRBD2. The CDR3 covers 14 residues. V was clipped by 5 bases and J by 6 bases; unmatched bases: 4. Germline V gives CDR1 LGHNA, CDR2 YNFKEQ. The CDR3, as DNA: TGTGCCAGCAGCATGGGACTAGCCCCCGGGGAGCTGTTTTTT. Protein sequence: CASSMGLAPGELFF.

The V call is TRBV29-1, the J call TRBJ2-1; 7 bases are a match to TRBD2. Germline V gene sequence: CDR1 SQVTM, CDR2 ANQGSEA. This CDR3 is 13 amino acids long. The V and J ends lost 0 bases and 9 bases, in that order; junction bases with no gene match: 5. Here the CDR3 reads CSVEEWGGSEQFF. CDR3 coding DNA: TGCAGCGTTGAAGAATGGGGGGGGAGTGAGCAGTTCTTC.

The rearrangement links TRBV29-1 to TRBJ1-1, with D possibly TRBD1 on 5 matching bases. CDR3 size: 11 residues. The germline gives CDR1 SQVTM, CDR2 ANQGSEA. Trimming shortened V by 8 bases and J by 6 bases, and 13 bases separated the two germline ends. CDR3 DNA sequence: TGCAGCACTAACCAGGGCCCTGAAGCTTTCTTT. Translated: CSTNQGPEAFF.